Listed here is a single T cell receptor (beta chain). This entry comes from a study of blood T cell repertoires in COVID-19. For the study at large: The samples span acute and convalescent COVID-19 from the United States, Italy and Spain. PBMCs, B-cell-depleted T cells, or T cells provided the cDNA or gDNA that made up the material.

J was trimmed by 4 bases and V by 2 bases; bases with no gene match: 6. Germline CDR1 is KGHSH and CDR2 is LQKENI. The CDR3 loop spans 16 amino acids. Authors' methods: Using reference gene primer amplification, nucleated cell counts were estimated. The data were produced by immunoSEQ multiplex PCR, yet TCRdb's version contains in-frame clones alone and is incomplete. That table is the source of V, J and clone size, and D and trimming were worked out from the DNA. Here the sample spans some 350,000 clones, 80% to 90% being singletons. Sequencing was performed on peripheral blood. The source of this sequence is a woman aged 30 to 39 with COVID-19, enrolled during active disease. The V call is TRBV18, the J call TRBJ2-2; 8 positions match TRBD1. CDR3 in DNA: TGTGCCAGCTCACCAGGACAGGGCAGGCGCACCGGGGAGCTGTTTTTT. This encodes CASSPGQGRRTGELFF.